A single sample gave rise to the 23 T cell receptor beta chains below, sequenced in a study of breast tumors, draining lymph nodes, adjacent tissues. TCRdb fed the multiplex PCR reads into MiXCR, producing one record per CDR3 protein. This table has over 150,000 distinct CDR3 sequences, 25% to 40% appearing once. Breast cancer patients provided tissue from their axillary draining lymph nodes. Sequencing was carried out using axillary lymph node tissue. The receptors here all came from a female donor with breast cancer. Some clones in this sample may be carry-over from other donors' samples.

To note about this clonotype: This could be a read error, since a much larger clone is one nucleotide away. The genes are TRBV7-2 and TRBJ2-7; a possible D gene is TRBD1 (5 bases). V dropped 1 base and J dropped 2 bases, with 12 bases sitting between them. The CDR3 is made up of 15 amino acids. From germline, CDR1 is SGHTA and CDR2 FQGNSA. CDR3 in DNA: TGTGCCAGCAGCTTAGGGGTCCAGGGTCCCTACGAGCAGTACTTC. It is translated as CASSLGVQGPYEQYF.

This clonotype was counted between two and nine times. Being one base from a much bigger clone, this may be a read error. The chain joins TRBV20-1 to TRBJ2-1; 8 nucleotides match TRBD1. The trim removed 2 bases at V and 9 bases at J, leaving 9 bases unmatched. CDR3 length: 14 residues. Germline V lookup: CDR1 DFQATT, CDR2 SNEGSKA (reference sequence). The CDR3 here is CSARRADRVPEQFF. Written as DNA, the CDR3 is TGCAGTGCTAGAAGAGCGGACAGGGTCCCTGAGCAGTTCTTC.

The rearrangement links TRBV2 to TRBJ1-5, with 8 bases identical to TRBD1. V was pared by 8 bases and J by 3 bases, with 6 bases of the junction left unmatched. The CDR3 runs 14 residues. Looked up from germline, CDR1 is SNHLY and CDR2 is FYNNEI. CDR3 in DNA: TGTGCCAGCTGGCCGGACAGGGACAATCAGCCCCAGCATTTT. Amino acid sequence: CASWPDRDNQPQHF.

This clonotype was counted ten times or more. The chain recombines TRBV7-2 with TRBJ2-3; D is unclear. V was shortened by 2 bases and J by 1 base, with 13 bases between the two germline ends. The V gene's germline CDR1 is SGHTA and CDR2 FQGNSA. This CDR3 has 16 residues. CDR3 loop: CASSLQRRKGTDTQYF. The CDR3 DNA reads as TGTGCCAGCAGCTTACAAAGGCGGAAAGGCACAGATACGCAGTATTTT.

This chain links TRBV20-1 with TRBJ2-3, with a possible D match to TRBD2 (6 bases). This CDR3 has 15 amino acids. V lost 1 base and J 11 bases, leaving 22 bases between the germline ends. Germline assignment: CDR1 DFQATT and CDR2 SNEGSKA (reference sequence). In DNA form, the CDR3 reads TGCAGTGCTAGAGGGGAGGAGGGGTGGAACAATGAGCAGTATTTT. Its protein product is CSARGEEGWNNEQYF.

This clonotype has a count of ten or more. The CDR3 sequence: CASSLGDRVHEQYF. CDR3 bases: TGCGCCAGCAGCTTGGGGGACAGGGTACACGAGCAGTACTTC. The chain recombines TRBV5-1 with TRBJ2-7; 9 bases align to TRBD1. Germline values: CDR1 SGHRS, CDR2 YFSETQ. V lost 0 bases and J lost 5; bases outside the gene matches: 3. There are 14 residues in the CDR3.

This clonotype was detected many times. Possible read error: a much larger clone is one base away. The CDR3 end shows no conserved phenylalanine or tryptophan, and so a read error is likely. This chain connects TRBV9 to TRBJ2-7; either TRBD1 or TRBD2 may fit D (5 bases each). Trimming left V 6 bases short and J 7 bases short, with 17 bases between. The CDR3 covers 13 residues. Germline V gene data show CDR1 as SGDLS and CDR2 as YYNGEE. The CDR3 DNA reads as TGTGCCAGCACCCCATTGGGGACGGGGGAGCAGTACTCC. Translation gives CASTPLGTGEQYS.

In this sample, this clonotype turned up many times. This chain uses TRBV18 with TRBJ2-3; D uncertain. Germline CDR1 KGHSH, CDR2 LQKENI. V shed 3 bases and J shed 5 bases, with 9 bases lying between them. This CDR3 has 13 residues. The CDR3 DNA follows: TGTGCCAGCTCACCGCGAGAGGTAGATACGCAGTATTTT. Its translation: CASSPREVDTQYF.

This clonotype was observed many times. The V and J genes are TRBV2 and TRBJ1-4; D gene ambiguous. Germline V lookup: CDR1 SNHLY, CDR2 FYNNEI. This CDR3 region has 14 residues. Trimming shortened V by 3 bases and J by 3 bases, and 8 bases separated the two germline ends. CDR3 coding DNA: TGTGCCAGCAGTGATACGGCCTCTAATGAAAAACTGTTTTTT. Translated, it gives CASSDTASNEKLFF.

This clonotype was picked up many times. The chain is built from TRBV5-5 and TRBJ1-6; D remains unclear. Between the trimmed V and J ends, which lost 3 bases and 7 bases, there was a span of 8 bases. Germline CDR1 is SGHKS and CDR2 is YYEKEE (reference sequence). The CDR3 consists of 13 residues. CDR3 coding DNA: TGTGCCAGCAGCTCAGACCTAAATTCACCCCTCCACTTT. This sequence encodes CASSSDLNSPLHF.

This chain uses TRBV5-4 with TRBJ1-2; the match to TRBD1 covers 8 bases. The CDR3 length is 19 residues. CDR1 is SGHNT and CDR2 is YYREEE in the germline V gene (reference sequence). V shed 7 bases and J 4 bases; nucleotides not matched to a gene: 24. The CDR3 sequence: CASSPIVPSGTGGVYGYTF. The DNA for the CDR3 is TGTGCCAGCTCACCAATCGTCCCCTCCGGGACAGGTGGGGTCTATGGCTACACCTTC.

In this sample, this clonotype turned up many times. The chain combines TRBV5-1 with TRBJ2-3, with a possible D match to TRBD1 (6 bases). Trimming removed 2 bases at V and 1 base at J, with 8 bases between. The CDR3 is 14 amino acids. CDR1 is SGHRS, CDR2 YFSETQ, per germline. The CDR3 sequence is CASSLQGRTDTQYF. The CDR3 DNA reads TGCGCCAGCAGCTTACAGGGACGCACAGATACGCAGTATTTT.

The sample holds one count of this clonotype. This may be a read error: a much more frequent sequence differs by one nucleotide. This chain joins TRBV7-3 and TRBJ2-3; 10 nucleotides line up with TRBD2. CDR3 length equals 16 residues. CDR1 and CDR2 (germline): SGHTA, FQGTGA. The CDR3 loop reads CANSPGRAGGVYTQYF. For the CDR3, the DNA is TGTGCCAACAGCCCCGGTCGAGCGGGGGGGGTGTATACGCAGTATTTT.

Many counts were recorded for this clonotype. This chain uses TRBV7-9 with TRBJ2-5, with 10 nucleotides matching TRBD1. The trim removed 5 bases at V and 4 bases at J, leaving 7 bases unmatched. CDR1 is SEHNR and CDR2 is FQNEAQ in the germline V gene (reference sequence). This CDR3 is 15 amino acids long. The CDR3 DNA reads TGTGCCAGCAGCCGGGGACAGGGGAGGGGAGAGACCCAGTACTTC. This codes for CASSRGQGRGETQYF. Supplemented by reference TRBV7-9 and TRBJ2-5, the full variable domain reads DTGVSQNPRHKITKRGQNVTFRCDPISEHNRLYWYRQTLGQGPEFLTYFQNEAQLEKSRLLSDRFSAERPKGSFSTLEIQRTEQGDSAMYLCASSRGQGRGETQYFGPGTRLLVL.

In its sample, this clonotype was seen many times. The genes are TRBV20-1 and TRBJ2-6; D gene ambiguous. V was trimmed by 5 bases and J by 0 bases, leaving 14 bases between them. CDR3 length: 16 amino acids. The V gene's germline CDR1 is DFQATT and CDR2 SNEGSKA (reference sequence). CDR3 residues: CSARLPGISGANVLTF. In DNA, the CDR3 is TGCAGTGCTCGCCTCCCAGGAATCTCTGGGGCCAACGTCCTGACTTTC.

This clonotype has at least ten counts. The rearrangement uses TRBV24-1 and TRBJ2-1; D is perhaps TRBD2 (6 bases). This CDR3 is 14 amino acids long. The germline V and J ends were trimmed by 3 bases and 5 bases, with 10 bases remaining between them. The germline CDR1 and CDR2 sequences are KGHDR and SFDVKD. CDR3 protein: CATSDPGLHNEQFF. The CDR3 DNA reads TGTGCCACCAGTGATCCGGGACTTCACAATGAGCAGTTCTTC.

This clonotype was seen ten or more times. Here the CDR3 reads CASSTAGQGARGYGYTF. CDR3 in DNA: TGCGCCAGCAGCACCGCGGGACAGGGGGCGCGGGGCTATGGCTACACCTTC. The chain recombines TRBV5-1 with TRBJ1-2, with 12 positions matching TRBD1. Germline CDR1 is SGHRS and CDR2 is YFSETQ. V lost 4 bases, J lost 4 bases, and 11 bases stayed unmatched. The CDR3 is made up of 17 amino acids.

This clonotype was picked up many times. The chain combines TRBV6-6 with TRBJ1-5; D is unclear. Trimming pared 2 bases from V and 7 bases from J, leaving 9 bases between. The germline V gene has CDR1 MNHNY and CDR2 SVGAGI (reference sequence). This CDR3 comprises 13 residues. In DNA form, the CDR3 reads TGTGCCAGCAGTTACGAAACGTGGCAGCCCCAGCATTTT. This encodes CASSYETWQPQHF.

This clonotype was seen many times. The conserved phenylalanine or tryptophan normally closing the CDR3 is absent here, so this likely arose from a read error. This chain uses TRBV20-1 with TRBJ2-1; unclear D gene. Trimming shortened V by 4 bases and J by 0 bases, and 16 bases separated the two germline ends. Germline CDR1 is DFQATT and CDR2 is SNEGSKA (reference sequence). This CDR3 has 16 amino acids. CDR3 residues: CSATPSGLSSYNEQFL. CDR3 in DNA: TGCAGTGCTACCCCATCGGGCCTAAGCTCCTACAATGAGCAGTTCCTC.

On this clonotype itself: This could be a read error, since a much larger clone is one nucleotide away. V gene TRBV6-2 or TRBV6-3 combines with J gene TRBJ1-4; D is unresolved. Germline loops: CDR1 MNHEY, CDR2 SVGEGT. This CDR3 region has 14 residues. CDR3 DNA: TGTGCCAGCAGTTCGAGCCTGGTGGGTGAAAAACTGCTTTTT. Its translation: CASSSSLVGEKLLF.

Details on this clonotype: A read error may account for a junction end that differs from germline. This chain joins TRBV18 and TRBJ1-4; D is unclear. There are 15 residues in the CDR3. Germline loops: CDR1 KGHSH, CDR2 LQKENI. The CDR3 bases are TGTGCCAGCTCTTCCTGGGGAACAACTAATGAAAAACTGTTTTTC. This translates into CASSSWGTTNEKLFF.

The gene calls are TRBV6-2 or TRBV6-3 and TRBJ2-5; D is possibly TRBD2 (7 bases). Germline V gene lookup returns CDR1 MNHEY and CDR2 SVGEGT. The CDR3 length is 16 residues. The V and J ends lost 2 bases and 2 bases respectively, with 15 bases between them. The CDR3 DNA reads TGTGCCAGCAGTTACACAGTCGGGGGGCTGCAAGAGACCCAGTACTTC. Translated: CASSYTVGGLQETQYF.

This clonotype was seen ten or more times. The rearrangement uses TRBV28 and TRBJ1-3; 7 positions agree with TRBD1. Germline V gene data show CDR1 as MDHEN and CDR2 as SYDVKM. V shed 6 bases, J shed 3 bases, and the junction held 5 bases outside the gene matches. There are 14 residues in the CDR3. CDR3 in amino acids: CASRRGDSGNTIYF. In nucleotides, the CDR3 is TGTGCCAGCAGGAGAGGGGACAGTGGAAACACCATATATTTT.